This TCR beta chain was sequenced during a study of T cells in Graves' hyperthyroidism and ophthalmopathy. About the research overall: Peripheral blood was drawn at first diagnosis, prior to all treatment.

Findings and limits, study-wide: Researchers report that a 13 V-J model separated ophthalmopathy from stable hyperthyroidism.

This CDR3 contains 16 residues. V gave up 0 bases and J gave up 4 bases, with 16 bases separating them. Germline CDR1 is DFQATT and CDR2 is SNEGSKA (reference sequence). This clonotype was counted a few times. Its target is unknown. Amplification of TCR beta CDR3 regions used RNA as the template. With the HTBI primer set, the TCR CDR3 went through a first round of RT-PCR. TCRdb reanalysed the multiplex PCR reads using MiXCR and keeps one entry per CDR3 protein. The sample includes about 480,000 distinct CDR3 sequences, about 20% seen only once; the top ten take about 49%. The V call is TRBV20-1, the J call TRBJ2-1, with D unclear. The TCR sequence derives from a woman aged 65 to 85 with Graves' ophthalmopathy. Sequences were obtained from blood. CDR3 in amino acids: CSARDPTGPSYNEQFF. CDR3 DNA sequence: TGCAGTGCTAGAGACCCCACCGGGCCTTCTTACAATGAGCAGTTCTTC.